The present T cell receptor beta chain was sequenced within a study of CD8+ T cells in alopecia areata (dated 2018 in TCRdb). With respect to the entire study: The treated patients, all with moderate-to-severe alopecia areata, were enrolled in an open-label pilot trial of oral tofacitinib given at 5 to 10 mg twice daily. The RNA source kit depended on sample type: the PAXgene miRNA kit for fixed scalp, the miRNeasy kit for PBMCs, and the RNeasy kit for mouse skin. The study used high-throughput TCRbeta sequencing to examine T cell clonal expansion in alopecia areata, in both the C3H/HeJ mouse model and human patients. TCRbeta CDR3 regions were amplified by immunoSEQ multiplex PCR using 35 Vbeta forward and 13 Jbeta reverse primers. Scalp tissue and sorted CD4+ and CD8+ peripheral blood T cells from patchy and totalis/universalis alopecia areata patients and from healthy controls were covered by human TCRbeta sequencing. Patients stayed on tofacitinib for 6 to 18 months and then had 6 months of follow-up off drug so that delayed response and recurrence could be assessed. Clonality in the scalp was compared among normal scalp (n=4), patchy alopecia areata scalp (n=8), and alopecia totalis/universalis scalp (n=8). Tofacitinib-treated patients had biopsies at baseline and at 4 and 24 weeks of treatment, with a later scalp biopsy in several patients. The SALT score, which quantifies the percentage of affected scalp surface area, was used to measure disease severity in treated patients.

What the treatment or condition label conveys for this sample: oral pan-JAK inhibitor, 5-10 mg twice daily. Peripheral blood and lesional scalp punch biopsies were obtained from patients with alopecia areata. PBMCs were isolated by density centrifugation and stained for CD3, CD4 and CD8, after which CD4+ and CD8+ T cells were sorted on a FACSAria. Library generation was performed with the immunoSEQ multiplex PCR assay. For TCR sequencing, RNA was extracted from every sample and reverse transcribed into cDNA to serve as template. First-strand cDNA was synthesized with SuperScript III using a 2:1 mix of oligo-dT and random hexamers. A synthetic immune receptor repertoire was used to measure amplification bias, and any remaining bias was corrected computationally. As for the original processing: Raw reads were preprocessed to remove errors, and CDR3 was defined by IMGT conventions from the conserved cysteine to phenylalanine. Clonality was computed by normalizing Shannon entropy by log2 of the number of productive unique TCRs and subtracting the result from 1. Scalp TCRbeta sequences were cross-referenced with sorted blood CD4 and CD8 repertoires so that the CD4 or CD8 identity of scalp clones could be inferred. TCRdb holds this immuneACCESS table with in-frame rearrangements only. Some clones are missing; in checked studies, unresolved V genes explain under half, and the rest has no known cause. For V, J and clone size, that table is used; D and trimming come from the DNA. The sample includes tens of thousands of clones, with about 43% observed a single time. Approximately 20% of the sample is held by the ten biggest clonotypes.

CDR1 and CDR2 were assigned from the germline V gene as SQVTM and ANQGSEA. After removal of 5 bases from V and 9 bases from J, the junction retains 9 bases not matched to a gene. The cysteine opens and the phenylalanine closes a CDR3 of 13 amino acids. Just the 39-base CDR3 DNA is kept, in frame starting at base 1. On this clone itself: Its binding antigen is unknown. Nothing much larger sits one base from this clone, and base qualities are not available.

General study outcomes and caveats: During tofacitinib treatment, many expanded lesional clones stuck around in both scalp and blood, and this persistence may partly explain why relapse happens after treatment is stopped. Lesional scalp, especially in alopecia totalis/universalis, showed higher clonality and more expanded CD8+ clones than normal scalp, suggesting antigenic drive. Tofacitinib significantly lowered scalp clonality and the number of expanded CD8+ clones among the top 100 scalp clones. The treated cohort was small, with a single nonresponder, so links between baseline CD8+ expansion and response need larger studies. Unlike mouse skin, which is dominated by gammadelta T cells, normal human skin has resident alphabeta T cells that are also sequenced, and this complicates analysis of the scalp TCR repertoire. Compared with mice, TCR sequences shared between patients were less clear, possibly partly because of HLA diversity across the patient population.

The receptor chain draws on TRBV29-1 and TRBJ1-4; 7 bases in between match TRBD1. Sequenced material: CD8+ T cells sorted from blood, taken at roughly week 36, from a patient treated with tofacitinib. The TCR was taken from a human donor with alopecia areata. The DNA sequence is TGCAGCGTTACGACAGGGATCCATCAAAAACTGTTTTTT. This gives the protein CSVTTGIHQKLFF.